This T cell receptor (beta chain) is from a study of cytomegalovirus exposure and HLA in healthy donors. Regarding the study as a whole: TCR sequences were mostly rare, though some public TCRs occurred in many donors.

Per germline, CDR1 SGHTA and CDR2 FQGTGA. V trimming: 4 bases; J trimming: 4 bases; junction bases outside the gene matches: 3. The CDR3 contains 15 residues. A remark on this clone: Its matching antigen is unknown.

The study ran its PCR with 60 Vbeta and 13 Jbeta primers. Clones were sequenced by immunoSEQ multiplex PCR, and TCRdb holds only the in-frame ones, with some missing. The table shows 150,000 to 200,000 clones, with more than 80% occurring only once. What was sequenced was PBMCs. The V and J genes are TRBV7-3 and TRBJ2-1; 11 bases align to TRBD2. This TCR derives from a man younger than 35 in good health and CMV-seronegative. The CDR3, as DNA: TGTGCCAGCAGCTACCTAGCGGGGGGTTACAATGAGCAGTTCTTC. Protein sequence: CASSYLAGGYNEQFF. Combining the CDR3 with reference TRBV7-3 and TRBJ2-1 gives the whole variable domain GAGVSQTPSNKVTEKGKYVELRCDPISGHTALYWYRQSLGQGPEFLIYFQGTGAADDSGLPNDRFFAVRPEGSVSTLKIQRTERGDSAVYLCASSYLAGGYNEQFFGPGTRLTVL.